This TCR beta chain is from a study of blood T cell repertoires in COVID-19 (dated by TCRdb to the early 2020s). Turning to the overall study: Samples covering the acute and convalescent phases of COVID-19 were provided by collaborators in the United States, Italy and Spain. The material from the prospective study consisted of cDNA or gDNA derived from T cells, B-cell-depleted T cells, or PBMCs. Deeply sampled blood TCRbeta repertoires from subjects exposed to, actively infected with, or recovered from COVID-19 were included in the dataset. A freely available public database, intended as a resource for researchers studying the immune response to SARS-CoV-2, is where the repertoires were released. The samples were drawn from two sources: the first 160 participants of the ongoing ImmuneRACE study, and 1,000 to 1,500 subjects contributed by 6 global collaborators. The sample metadata nearly always contained a de-identified subject ID, COVID-19 status, age in years and sex. Where HLA class I and class II types were available, the types were taken from metadata supplied by the sample provider, not from assay-based typing. The paper's findings and limits, for the study overall: How much clinical and demographic metadata was included differed by source and by participant, and the metadata was provided uncurated.

V trim: 9 bases; J trim: 8 bases; unmatched bases: 9. The CDR3 holds 13 amino acids from the cysteine to the phenylalanine. CDR3 DNA is the only sequence kept; it has 39 bases, read in frame from the first base. The germline V gene gives CDR1 as MRHNA and CDR2 as SNTAGT. In the prospective study, participants were 18 to 89 years old, resided in about two dozen geographic areas of the United States, and were enrolled through a virtual design. To assign participants to cohorts, the prospective study relied on clinical history that participants themselves reported in a screening survey and a study questionnaire. ImmuneRACE Cohort 3 recovered participants were defined by two consecutive negative NP/OP PCR tests, healthcare professional clearance, or symptom resolution. In the prospective study, whole blood, serum and a nasopharyngeal or oropharyngeal swab were collected from each participant by mobile phlebotomists. Participants in the prospective study had the option to provide additional blood draws and questionnaires over a roughly two-month period. Before DNA extraction, prospective study blood samples were shipped either frozen or at room temperature.

TCRbeta CDR3 regions were amplified from genomic DNA by means of the immunoSEQ Assay, a bias-controlled multiplex PCR. The authors' pipeline ran thus. Within the assay, amplification of reference gene primers was used to estimate how many nucleated cells each sample contained. To quantify the absolute abundance of each unique TCRbeta CDR3 rearrangement, sequence reads were collapsed and filtered. Productive Simpson clonality was computed per sample as the square root of Simpson's diversity index over productive rearrangements. Sourced from immuneACCESS, this table was stored by TCRdb with only in-frame sequences that have V and J called. A share of the clones is absent; for the studies checked, an unresolved V gene accounts for under half, and the remainder has no known explanation. V and J calls and clone size are copied from that table; D and trimming were computed from the DNA. This sample comprises approximately 270,000 clones, approximately 90% of them detected only once. Together, the top ten hold more than 1.5% of the sample.

This clone was observed a few times. The clone's antigen remains unknown. No per-base quality is available; no much larger clone lies one base away. Input material: PBMCs or T cells enriched from blood (not recorded which). The V and J segments used are TRBV6-4 and TRBJ1-2, with 10 bases in between that match TRBD1. This clonotype originated in a man aged 40-49 years who had recovered from COVID-19. In nucleotides, the sequence is TGTGCCAGGTCAGGACAGGGGGGGATAGGCTACACCTTC. This sequence encodes CARSGQGGIGYTF.